What follows are 18 T cell receptor beta chains derived from one specimen sequenced in a study of cytomegalovirus exposure and HLA in healthy donors. A multiplex PCR was run with 60 Vbeta primers and 13 Jbeta primers. Data came from immunoSEQ multiplex PCR; TCRdb stores just in-frame clones and leaves some out. The specimen's table records approximately 200,000 clones. Input material: PBMCs. The origin of the receptors is a boy aged 10-17 years in good health and CMV-seronegative.

V usage is TRBV5-4 and J usage is TRBJ1-1; 8 bases fit TRBD1. The CDR3 runs to 15 residues. The V and J ends lost 4 bases and 5 bases, in that order; junction bases with no gene match: 10. Germline V lookup: CDR1 SGHNT, CDR2 YYREEE (reference sequence). The CDR3 protein is CASSGGTGLMTEAFF. The CDR3 DNA reads as TGTGCCAGCAGCGGAGGGACAGGTCTCATGACTGAAGCTTTCTTT.

The J gene is TRBJ2-1, the V gene TRBV5-4, with 10 bases identical to TRBD1. J was trimmed by 8 bases and V by 4 bases; bases with no gene match: 12. The germline gives CDR1 SGHNT, CDR2 YYREEE (reference sequence). This CDR3 region has 16 residues. The CDR3 spells CASSPGGDRGPDEQFF. The CDR3 bases are TGTGCCAGCAGCCCTGGGGGGGACAGGGGTCCAGATGAGCAGTTCTTC.

The CDR3 reads CASSLGTDRNTIYF. The CDR3 DNA reads as TGTGCCAGCAGCCTCGGGACAGATCGAAACACCATATATTTT. The chain joins TRBV11-3 to TRBJ1-3; TRBD1 matches at 7 bases. The ends lost 5 bases at V and 5 bases at J; junction bases unmatched: 6. The germline gives CDR1 SGHNT, CDR2 YENEEA. The CDR3 spans 14 residues. Complete variable domain (other parts from reference TRBV11-3 and TRBJ1-3): EAGVVQSPRYKIIEKKQPVAFWCNPISGHNTLYWYLQNLGQGPELLIRYENEEAVDDSQLPKDRFSAERLKGVDSTLKIQPAELGDSAVYLCASSLGTDRNTIYFGEGSWLTVV.

The chain recombines TRBV6-5 with TRBJ1-3; D is unclear. CDR1 and CDR2 (germline): MNHEY, SVGAGI. This CDR3 spans 15 amino acids. V gave up 6 bases and J gave up 1 base, with 13 bases separating them. The CDR3 DNA reads as TGTGCCAGCAGCGCCCCGGGGAGGTCTGGAAACACCATATATTTT. This gives the protein CASSAPGRSGNTIYF.

V is TRBV4-2 and J is TRBJ2-3; 8 bases map to TRBD1. This CDR3 contains 15 residues. Losses at the gene ends were 4 bases for V and 4 bases for J; bases not matched to a gene: 7. The germline V gene encodes CDR1 LGHNA and CDR2 YNFKEQ. The chain's CDR3 is CASSPGGRDSDTQYF. CDR3 nucleotide sequence: TGTGCCAGCAGCCCAGGGGGCAGGGACTCAGATACGCAGTATTTT.

This rearrangement joins TRBV4-1 to TRBJ2-1; 7 bases map to TRBD2. This CDR3 contains 18 residues. The junction had 14 bases not matched to a gene; V was cut back by 3 bases and J by 3 bases. The germline gives CDR1 MGHRA, CDR2 YSYEKL. The CDR3 region is CASSQGPGFGGDYNEQFF. CDR3 nucleotides: TGCGCCAGCAGCCAGGGGCCTGGATTTGGGGGGGACTACAATGAGCAGTTCTTC.

The chain is built from TRBV23-1 and TRBJ1-2; TRBD1 might be the D (5 bases). TRBV23-1 counts as an open reading frame of uncertain function. The CDR3 is 13 residues long. V was clipped by 9 bases and J by 8 bases, with 19 bases between them. The CDR3 is CARPRGRLYGYTF. CDR3 bases: TGCGCCAGACCAAGGGGAAGACTCTACGGCTACACCTTC.

The chain is built from TRBV29-1 and TRBJ1-2; TRBD1 matches at 9 bases. The CDR3 is 12 amino acids. V lost 5 bases to trimming and J lost 4 bases; unmatched junction nucleotides: 2. Per the germline V gene, CDR1 is SQVTM and CDR2 is ANQGSEA. The DNA of the CDR3 is TGCAGCGTTCCGGGACAGGGCTATGGCTACACCTTC. It yields the protein CSVPGQGYGYTF.

The chain recombines TRBV7-6 with TRBJ1-5; 7 nucleotides agree with TRBD1. After removal of 0 bases from V and 0 bases from J, the junction contained 5 bases not matched to a gene. This CDR3 spans 17 amino acids. CDR1 is SGHVS and CDR2 is FNYEAQ in the germline V gene. CDR3 region: CASSLAPGQHSNQPQHF. As DNA, the CDR3 is TGTGCCAGCAGCTTAGCGCCGGGACAGCATAGCAATCAGCCCCAGCATTTT.

Turning to this clone: Other DNA sequences in the same sample also yield this CDR3. V gene TRBV6-5 combines with J gene TRBJ2-7; TRBD1 aligns across 9 bases. In germline, CDR1 is MNHEY, CDR2 SVGAGI. Losses at the gene ends were 6 bases for V and 3 bases for J; bases not matched to a gene: 6. The CDR3 runs to 14 residues. In DNA form, the CDR3 reads TGTGCCAGCAGCGTTAGGACAGGGGTCTACGAGCAGTACTTC. It yields the protein CASSVRTGVYEQYF.

This chain uses TRBV18 with TRBJ2-3; TRBD1 matches 9 bases. V dropped 2 bases and J dropped 3; count of bases not matched to a gene: 12. Per the germline V gene, CDR1 is KGHSH and CDR2 is LQKENI. CDR3 length: 18 residues. The chain's CDR3 is CASSPNGVGTGLTDTQYF. Written as DNA, the CDR3 is TGTGCCAGCTCACCAAACGGTGTCGGGACAGGGCTAACAGATACGCAGTATTTT.

The gene calls are TRBV2 and TRBJ1-5, with TRBD1 matching 9 bases. The CDR3 runs to 15 residues. Trimming cost V 6 bases and J 0 bases; bases outside gene matches: 3. Germline V gene sequence: CDR1 SNHLY, CDR2 FYNNEI. The CDR3 region is CASRRQGGSNQPQHF. The CDR3 coding sequence is TGTGCCAGCAGGAGACAGGGGGGTAGCAATCAGCCCCAGCATTTT.

The chain combines TRBV19 with TRBJ2-7; 7 bases align to TRBD1. J gave up 0 bases and V 9 bases, and 2 bases lay outside the gene matches. The CDR3 has 12 residues. CDR1 and CDR2 (germline): LNHDA, SQIVND (reference sequence). As DNA, the CDR3 is TGTGCCAGGAGGGACAGCTCCTACGAGCAGTACTTC. Translating gives CARRDSSYEQYF.

The chain combines TRBV5-6 with TRBJ2-5, with D perhaps matching TRBD2 (5 bases). The DNA end is a closer match to TRBJ2-7, so the J assignment may be wrong. The CDR3 runs to 15 residues. CDR1 SGHDT and CDR2 YYEEEE come from the germline V gene. DNA for the CDR3: TGTGCCAGCAGCTCCCAGGATAGGATGGGAGTCGAGCAGTACTTC. Amino acid sequence: CASSSQDRMGVEQYF.

The chain has TRBV7-9 and TRBJ1-2; D gene uncertain. Germline V CDR1 and CDR2: SEHNR, FQNEAQ (reference sequence). The CDR3 covers 15 residues. V gave up 7 bases and J gave up 1 base, with 16 bases separating them. CDR3 loop: CASNPGGVHNYGYTF. DNA for the CDR3: TGTGCCAGCAACCCGGGCGGGGTGCATAACTATGGCTACACCTTC. Full variable domain (rest looked up from reference TRBV7-9 and TRBJ1-2): DTGVSQNPRHKITKRGQNVTFRCDPISEHNRLYWYRQTLGQGPEFLTYFQNEAQLEKSRLLSDRFSAERPKGSFSTLEIQRTEQGDSAMYLCASNPGGVHNYGYTFGSGTRLTVV.

The J gene is TRBJ1-6, the V gene TRBV5-6; D gene unclear. The CDR3 loop spans 13 amino acids. Per germline, CDR1 SGHDT and CDR2 YYEEEE. Trimming took 4 bases from V and 14 from J, leaving 16 bases between them. The CDR3 coding sequence is TGTGCCAGCAGCCAGACGGAGGCTTGGGCCCTCCACTTT. Translation: CASSQTEAWALHF.

CDR3 nucleotide sequence: TGTGCCAGCATCCGAGACTCTGGAAACACCATATATTTT. It yields the protein CASIRDSGNTIYF. The chain joins TRBV2 to TRBJ1-3; the D is unclear. Germline V CDR1 and CDR2: SNHLY, FYNNEI. The CDR3 extends over 13 amino acids. V was trimmed by 7 bases and J by 0 bases, leaving 7 bases between them. Full variable domain (missing parts from reference TRBV2 and TRBJ1-3): EPEVTQTPSHQVTQMGQEVILRCVPISNHLYFYWYRQILGQKVEFLVSFYNNEISEKSEIFDDQFSVERPDGSNFTLKIRSTKLEDSAMYFCASIRDSGNTIYFGEGSWLTVV.

The J gene is TRBJ2-5, the V gene TRBV27; 8 nucleotides align to TRBD2. V shed 0 bases and J 8 bases; nucleotides not matched to a gene: 5. The germline V gene has CDR1 MNHEY and CDR2 SMNVEV (reference sequence). The CDR3 consists of 14 residues. This CDR3 reads CASSLSRSGGTQYF. The CDR3 DNA is TGTGCCAGCAGTTTATCGAGGAGCGGGGGTACCCAGTACTTC.